This TCR beta chain was retrieved from a study of T cells after yellow fever vaccination. About the research overall: Fractions with few cells were prepared using SMART-Seq v4 Ultra Low Input.

This clonotype has a count of ten or more. Antigen specificity is unknown. This CDR3 has 17 residues. Germline lookup yields CDR1 SGHTA and CDR2 FQGNSA. The V gene end was trimmed by 3 bases and the J gene end by 4 bases; junction bases not matched to a gene: 7. A process of 5'RACE template switching, which added a universal primer site and UMIs, was used to make TCR cDNA. MiXCR, applied by TCRdb to the 5' RACE reads, yields one record per CDR3 protein. The data show about 69,000 distinct CDR3 sequences, under 6.5% seen once. Findings and limits, study-wide: The presence of abundant clonotypes contaminating from the bulk population was possible in FACS-sorted repertoires. Peaking on day 5 versus 15, the secondary response was faster but weaker.

The sequence came from a man between 18 and 35 years old who received the YFV17D yellow fever vaccine. This chain joins TRBV7-2 and TRBJ2-3; 13 bases match TRBD2. The sample was CD4+ T cells sorted from PBMCs, taken less than 16 days after the first yellow fever vaccination. The CDR3 DNA reads TGTGCCAGCAGCTTTCAAACTAGCGGGGGGGCCGCAGATACGCAGTATTTT. Translating it yields CASSFQTSGGAADTQYF.